This T cell receptor (beta chain) was profiled in a study of regulatory T cells in long-lasting Graves disease. The time point here: persistent/refractory GD, antithyroid drugs over 5 years with positive TRAb. With RNA extracted from PBMCs as input, the TCR library was made. In its sample, this clonotype was seen a few times. CDR1 and CDR2 from the germline V gene are MDHEN and SYDVKM. This CDR3 has 14 amino acids. The ends were cut back, 3 bases at V and 0 bases at J, with 9 bases in the middle. Construction of the TCR beta libraries employed iRepertoire HTBI primers in conjunction with Arm-PCR of CDR3 regions. TCRdb re-derived calls from the multiplex PCR reads in MiXCR, one entry per CDR3 protein. The sample shows roughly 450,000 distinct CDR3 sequences, roughly a quarter of them seen only once.

This specimen was peripheral blood mononuclear cells (PBMCs), taken when the disease was refractory, from a patient treated with antithyroid drugs. This chain joins TRBV28 and TRBJ2-7, with no clear D. This clonotype originated in a female donor with Graves disease. In DNA form, the CDR3 reads TGTGCCAGCAGTTTTGCGGCGGTCTCCTACGAGCAGTACTTC. This gives the protein CASSFAAVSYEQYF.